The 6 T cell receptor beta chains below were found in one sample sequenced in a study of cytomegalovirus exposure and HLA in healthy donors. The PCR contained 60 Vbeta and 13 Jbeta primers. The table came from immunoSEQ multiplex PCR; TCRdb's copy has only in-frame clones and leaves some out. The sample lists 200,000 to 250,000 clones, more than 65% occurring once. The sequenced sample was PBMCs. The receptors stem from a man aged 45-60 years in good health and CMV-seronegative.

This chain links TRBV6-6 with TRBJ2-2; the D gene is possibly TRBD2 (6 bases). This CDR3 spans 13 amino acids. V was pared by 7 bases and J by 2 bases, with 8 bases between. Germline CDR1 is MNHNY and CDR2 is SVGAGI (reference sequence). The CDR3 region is CASTGLNTGELFF. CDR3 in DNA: TGTGCCAGCACGGGACTCAACACCGGGGAGCTGTTTTTT.

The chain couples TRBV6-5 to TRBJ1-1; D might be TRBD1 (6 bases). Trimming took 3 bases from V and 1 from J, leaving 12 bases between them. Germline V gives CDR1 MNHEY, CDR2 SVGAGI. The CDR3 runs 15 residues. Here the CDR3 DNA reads TGTGCCAGCAGTTATATTGCAGGGGCGAACACTGAAGCTTTCTTT. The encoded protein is CASSYIAGANTEAFF.

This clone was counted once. CDR3 region: CASSPDGQKNQPQHF. DNA for the CDR3: TGCGCCAGCAGCCCCGATGGGCAGAAAAATCAGCCCCAGCATTTT. The J gene is TRBJ1-5, the V gene TRBV5-1; D is uncertain. The CDR3 is 15 amino acids. The germline V gene has CDR1 SGHRS and CDR2 YFSETQ. Trimming pared 4 bases from V and 4 bases from J, leaving 15 bases between. Full variable domain (missing parts from reference TRBV5-1 and TRBJ1-5): KAGVTQTPRYLIKTRGQQVTLSCSPISGHRSVSWYQQTPGQGLQFLFEYFSETQRNKGNFPGRFSGRQFSNSRSEMNVSTLELGDSALYLCASSPDGQKNQPQHFGDGTRLSIL.

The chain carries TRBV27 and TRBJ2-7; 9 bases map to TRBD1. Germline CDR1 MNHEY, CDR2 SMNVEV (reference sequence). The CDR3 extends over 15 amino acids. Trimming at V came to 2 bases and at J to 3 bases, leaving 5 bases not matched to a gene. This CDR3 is CASSLATGGYYEQYF. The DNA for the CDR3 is TGTGCCAGCAGTTTAGCGACAGGGGGGTACTACGAGCAGTACTTC.

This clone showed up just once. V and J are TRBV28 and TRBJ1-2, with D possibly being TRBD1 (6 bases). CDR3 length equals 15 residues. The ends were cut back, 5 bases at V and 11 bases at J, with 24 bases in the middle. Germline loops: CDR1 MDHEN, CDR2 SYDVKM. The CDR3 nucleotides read TGTGCCAGCAGTCCGGCCCTAGGGGGGGGAGTCGGATACACCTTC. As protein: CASSPALGGGVGYTF.

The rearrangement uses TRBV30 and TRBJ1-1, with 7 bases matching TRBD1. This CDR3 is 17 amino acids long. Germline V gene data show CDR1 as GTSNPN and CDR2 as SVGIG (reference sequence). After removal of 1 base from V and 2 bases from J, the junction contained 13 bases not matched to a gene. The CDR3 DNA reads TGTGCCTGGAGTGGGGGGGAGCAGGGGGGAAGTAACACTGAAGCTTTCTTT. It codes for CAWSGGEQGGSNTEAFF. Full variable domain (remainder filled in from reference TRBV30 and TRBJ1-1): SQTIHQWPATLVQPVGSPLSLECTVEGTSNPNLYWYRQAAGRGLQLLFYSVGIGQISSEVPQNLSASRPQDRQFILSSKKLLLSDSGFYLCAWSGGEQGGSNTEAFFGQGTRLTVV.